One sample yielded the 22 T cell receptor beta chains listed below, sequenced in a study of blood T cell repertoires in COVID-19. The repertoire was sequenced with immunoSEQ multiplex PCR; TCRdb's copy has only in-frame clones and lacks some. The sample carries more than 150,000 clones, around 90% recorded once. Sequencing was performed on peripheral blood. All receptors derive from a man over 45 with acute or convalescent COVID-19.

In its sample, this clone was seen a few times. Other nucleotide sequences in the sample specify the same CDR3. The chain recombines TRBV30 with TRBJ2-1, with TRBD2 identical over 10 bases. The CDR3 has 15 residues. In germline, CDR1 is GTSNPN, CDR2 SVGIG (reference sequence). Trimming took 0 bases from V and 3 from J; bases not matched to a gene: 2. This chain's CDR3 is CAWSVRTSGYNEQFF. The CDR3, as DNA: TGTGCCTGGAGTGTTAGGACTAGCGGCTACAATGAGCAGTTCTTC.

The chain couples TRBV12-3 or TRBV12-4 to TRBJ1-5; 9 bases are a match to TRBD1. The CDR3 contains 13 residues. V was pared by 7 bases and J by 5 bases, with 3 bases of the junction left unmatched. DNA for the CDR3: TGTGCCAGCACGGGACAGGGCGATCAGCCCCAGCATTTT. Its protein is CASTGQGDQPQHF.

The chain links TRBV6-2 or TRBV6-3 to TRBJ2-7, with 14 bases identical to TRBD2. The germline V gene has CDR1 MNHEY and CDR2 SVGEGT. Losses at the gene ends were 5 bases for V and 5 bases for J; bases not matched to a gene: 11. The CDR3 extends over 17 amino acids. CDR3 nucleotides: TGTGCCAGCAGTGCGCCCGGGACTAGCGGGAGTAACGACGAGCAGTACTTC. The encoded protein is CASSAPGTSGSNDEQYF.

The CDR3 loop reads CASSLRLAPYNEQFF. In nucleotides, the CDR3 is TGTGCCAGCAGCTTACGACTAGCCCCCTACAATGAGCAGTTCTTC. This chain connects TRBV7-9 to TRBJ2-1, with 7 bases fitting TRBD2. The CDR3 extends over 15 amino acids. Germline-derived CDR1 and CDR2 are SEHNR and FQNEAQ (reference sequence). Trimming cost V 2 bases and J 2 bases; bases outside gene matches: 3.

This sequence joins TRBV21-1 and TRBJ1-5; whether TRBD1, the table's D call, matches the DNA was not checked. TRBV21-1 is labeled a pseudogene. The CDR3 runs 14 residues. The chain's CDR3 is CASRAGNSNQPQHF. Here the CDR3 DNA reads TGTGCCAGCAGAGCAGGGAATAGCAATCAGCCCCAGCATTTT.

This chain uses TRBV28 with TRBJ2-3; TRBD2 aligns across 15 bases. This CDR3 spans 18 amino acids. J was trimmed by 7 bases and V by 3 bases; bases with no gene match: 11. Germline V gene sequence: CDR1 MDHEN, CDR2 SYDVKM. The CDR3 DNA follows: TGTGCCAGCAGTTTTCCCCTGAGGACTAGCGGGGGGGAGAATACGCAGTATTTT. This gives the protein CASSFPLRTSGGENTQYF.

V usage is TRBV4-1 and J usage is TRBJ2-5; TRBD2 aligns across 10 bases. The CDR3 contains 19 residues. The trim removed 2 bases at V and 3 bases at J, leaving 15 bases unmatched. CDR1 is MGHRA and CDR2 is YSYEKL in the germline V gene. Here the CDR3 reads CASSQIGIASSGSEETQYF. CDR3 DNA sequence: TGCGCCAGCAGCCAAATAGGTATTGCGTCTAGCGGGAGTGAAGAGACCCAGTACTTC.

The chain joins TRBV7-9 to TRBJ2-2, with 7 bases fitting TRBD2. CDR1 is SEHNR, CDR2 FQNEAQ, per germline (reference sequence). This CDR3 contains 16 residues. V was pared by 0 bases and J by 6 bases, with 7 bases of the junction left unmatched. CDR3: CASSLAETSRAGELFF. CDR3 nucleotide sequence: TGTGCCAGCAGCTTAGCGGAGACTAGCCGTGCCGGGGAGCTGTTTTTT.

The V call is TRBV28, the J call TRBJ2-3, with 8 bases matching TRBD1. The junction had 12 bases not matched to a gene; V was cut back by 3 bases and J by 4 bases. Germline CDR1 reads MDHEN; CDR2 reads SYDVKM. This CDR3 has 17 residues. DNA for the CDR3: TGTGCCAGCAGTTTCTTCCCGACAGGGGTAAGGTCAGATACGCAGTATTTT. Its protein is CASSFFPTGVRSDTQYF.

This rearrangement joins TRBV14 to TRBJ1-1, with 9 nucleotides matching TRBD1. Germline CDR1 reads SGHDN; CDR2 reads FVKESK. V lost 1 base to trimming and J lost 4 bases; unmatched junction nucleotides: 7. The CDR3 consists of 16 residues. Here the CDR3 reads CASSQGLGQGSTEAFF. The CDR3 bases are TGTGCCAGCAGCCAAGGTTTGGGACAGGGAAGCACTGAAGCTTTCTTT.

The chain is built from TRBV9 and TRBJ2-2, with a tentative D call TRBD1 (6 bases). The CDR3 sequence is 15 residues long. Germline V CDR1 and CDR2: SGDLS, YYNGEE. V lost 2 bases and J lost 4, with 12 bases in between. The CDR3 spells CASSVNRAGTGELFF. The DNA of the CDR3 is TGTGCCAGCAGCGTGAACAGGGCGGGCACCGGGGAGCTGTTTTTT.

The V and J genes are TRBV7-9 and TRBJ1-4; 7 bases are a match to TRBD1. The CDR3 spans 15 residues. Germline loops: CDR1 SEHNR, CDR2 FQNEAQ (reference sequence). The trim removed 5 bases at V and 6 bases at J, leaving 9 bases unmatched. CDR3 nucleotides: TGTGCCAGCAGCACCTGGGGAACAGGGGATGAAAAACTGTTTTTT. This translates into CASSTWGTGDEKLFF.

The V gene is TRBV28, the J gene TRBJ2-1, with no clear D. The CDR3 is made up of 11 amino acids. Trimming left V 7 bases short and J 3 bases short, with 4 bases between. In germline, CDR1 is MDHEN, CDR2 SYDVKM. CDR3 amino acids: CASNYYNEQFF. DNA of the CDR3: TGTGCCAGCAACTACTACAATGAGCAGTTCTTC.

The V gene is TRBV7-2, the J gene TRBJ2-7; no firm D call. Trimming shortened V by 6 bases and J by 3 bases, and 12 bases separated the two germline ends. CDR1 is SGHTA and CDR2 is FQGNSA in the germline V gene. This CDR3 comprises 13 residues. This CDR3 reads CASSKSQNYEQYF. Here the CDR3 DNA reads TGTGCCAGCAGTAAATCCCAGAACTACGAGCAGTACTTC.

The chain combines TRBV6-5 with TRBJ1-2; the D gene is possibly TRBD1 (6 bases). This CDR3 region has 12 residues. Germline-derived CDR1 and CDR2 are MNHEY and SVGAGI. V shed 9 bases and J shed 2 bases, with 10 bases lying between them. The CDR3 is CASSGDNYGYTF. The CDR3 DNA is TGTGCCAGTTCAGGGGACAACTATGGCTACACCTTC.

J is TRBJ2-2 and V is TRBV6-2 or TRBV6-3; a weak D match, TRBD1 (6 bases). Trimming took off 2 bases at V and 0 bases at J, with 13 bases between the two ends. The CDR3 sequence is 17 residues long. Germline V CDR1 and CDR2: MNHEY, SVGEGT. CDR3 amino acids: CASSYRQVTSNTGELFF. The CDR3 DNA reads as TGTGCCAGCAGTTACCGACAGGTGACGTCGAACACCGGGGAGCTGTTTTTT.

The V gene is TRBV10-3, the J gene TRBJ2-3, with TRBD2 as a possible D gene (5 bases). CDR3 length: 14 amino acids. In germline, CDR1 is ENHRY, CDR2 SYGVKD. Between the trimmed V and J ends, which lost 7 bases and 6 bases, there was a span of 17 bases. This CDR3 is CAIKEGKLLDTQYF. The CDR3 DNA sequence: TGTGCCATCAAAGAGGGTAAACTTCTCGATACGCAGTATTTT.

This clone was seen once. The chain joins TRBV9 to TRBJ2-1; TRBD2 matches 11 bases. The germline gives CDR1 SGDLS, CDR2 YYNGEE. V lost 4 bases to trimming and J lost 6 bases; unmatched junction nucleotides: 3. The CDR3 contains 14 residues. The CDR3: CASSTGTSGNEQFF. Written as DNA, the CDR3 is TGTGCCAGCAGCACGGGGACTAGCGGCAATGAGCAGTTCTTC.

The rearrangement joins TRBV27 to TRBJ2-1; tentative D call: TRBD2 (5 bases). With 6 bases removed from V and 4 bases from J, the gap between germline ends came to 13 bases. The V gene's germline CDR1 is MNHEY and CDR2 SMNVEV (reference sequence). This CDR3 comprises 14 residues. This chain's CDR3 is CASRRDGNYNEQFF. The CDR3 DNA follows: TGTGCCAGCAGGAGAGACGGGAATTACAATGAGCAGTTCTTC.

CDR3 sequence (DNA): TGTGCCAGCTCACCGGTGCAGGGGGGTCCCTACGAGCAGTACTTC. Translation: CASSPVQGGPYEQYF. The V call is TRBV18, the J call TRBJ2-7; possible D gene TRBD1, 7 bases. From germline, CDR1 is KGHSH and CDR2 LQKENI. Deletions cut 3 bases from V and 2 bases from J, with 14 bases between. CDR3 length equals 15 residues.

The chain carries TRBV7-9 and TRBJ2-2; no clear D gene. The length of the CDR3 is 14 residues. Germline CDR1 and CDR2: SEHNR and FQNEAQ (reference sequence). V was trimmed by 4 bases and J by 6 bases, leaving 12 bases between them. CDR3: CASSSDFSPGELFF. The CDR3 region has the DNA TGTGCCAGCAGCTCCGACTTTAGCCCCGGGGAGCTGTTTTTT.

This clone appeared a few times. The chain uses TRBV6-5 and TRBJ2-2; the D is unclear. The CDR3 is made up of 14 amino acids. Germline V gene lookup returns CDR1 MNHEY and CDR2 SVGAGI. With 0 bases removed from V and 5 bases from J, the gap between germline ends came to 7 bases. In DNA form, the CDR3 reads TGTGCCAGCAGTTACTCCCCGGGTACCGGGGAGCTGTTTTTT. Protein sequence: CASSYSPGTGELFF.